The 16 T cell receptor beta chains in this list originate from one sample, sequenced in a study of regulatory and conventional T cells in RAG deficiency. Genomic DNA came from blood conventional CD4+ T cells gated CD25-low CD127-high. Only in-frame clones appear in the TCRdb table, and some are missing; sequencing was by immunoSEQ multiplex PCR. In the table there are around 23,000 clones, just under 95% of which are singletons. This sample also appeared in a second study, on regulatory T cells. In that study: The primer mix had 52 TRBV and 13 TRBJ primers.

The material sequenced was CD4+ T cells sorted from blood. Receptors were obtained from a human donor in good health.

The chain couples TRBV7-9 to TRBJ2-7; D is perhaps TRBD1 (5 bases). Per the germline V gene, CDR1 is SEHNR and CDR2 is FQNEAQ (reference sequence). Trimming removed 4 bases from V and 5 bases from J, with 12 bases in between. The CDR3 sequence is 13 residues long. CDR3 in amino acids: CASSSAGFHEQYF. DNA of the CDR3: TGTGCCAGCAGCTCCGCAGGGTTTCACGAGCAGTACTTC.

The V and J genes are TRBV5-4 and TRBJ1-2; D gene uncertain. The CDR3 contains 14 residues. Between the trimmed V and J ends, which lost 0 bases and 5 bases, there was a span of 11 bases. CDR1 and CDR2 (germline): SGHNT, YYREEE (reference sequence). The CDR3 loop reads CASSLVGQEYGYTF. CDR3 bases: TGTGCCAGCAGCTTGGTAGGGCAGGAATATGGCTACACCTTC.

About this clone: Its ends do not fully match the called genes, so a read error is possible. V is TRBV4-1 and J is TRBJ1-4; 9 nucleotides align to TRBD1. This CDR3 region has 15 residues. Germline V CDR1 and CDR2: MGHRA, YSYEKL. The CDR3 nucleotides read TGCGCCAGCAGCCAAGATCAAGGGACAGGGTGGGCCCCATATTTT. Amino acid sequence: CASSQDQGTGWAPYF.

The rearrangement joins TRBV11-2 to TRBJ2-2, with 7 bases matching TRBD2. The germline CDR1 and CDR2 sequences are SGHAT and FQNNGV. The trim removed 0 bases at V and 5 bases at J, leaving 9 bases unmatched. CDR3 length: 17 residues. This CDR3 reads CASSLDRASGTTGELFF. CDR3 sequence (DNA): TGTGCCAGCAGCTTAGATCGGGCTAGCGGAACGACCGGGGAGCTGTTTTTT.

The rearrangement links TRBV7-9 to TRBJ1-6; tentatively, D is TRBD1 (6 bases). Trimming removed 1 base at V and 6 bases at J, with 10 bases between. The CDR3 has 15 amino acids. From germline, CDR1 is SEHNR and CDR2 FQNEAQ (reference sequence). The CDR3 region has the DNA TGTGCCAGCAGCTTAGTGGGGGCGCCTAATTCACCCCTCCACTTT. As protein: CASSLVGAPNSPLHF.

The chain employs TRBV30 and TRBJ1-2; D is possibly TRBD1 (5 bases). The CDR3 spans 16 residues. V lost 0 bases and J 6 bases, leaving 20 bases between the germline ends. From germline, CDR1 is GTSNPN and CDR2 SVGIG (reference sequence). This CDR3 reads CAWSVVFRGLSDGYTF. CDR3 DNA: TGTGCCTGGAGTGTGGTCTTTCGGGGCCTAAGCGATGGCTACACCTTC.

The genes are TRBV6-6 and TRBJ2-7; a possible D gene is TRBD2 (6 bases). The V end was cut by 2 bases, the J end by 1 base, with 9 bases between. The CDR3 consists of 14 residues. The germline V gene has CDR1 MNHNY and CDR2 SVGAGI (reference sequence). The CDR3 nucleotides are TGTGCCAGCAGTTACGCAGGAGGGTCCTACGAGCAGTACTTC. It specifies CASSYAGGSYEQYF.

This chain links TRBV19 with TRBJ2-7; 10 nucleotides line up with TRBD1. Germline V gene data show CDR1 as LNHDA and CDR2 as SQIVND (reference sequence). CDR3 length: 13 amino acids. With 5 bases clipped from V and 6 bases from J, the junction kept 4 bases outside the gene matches. CDR3 sequence: CASSEGTGAEQYF. The CDR3 region has the DNA TGTGCCAGTAGTGAGGGGACAGGGGCCGAGCAGTACTTC.

V usage is TRBV20-1 and J usage is TRBJ2-1; D is ambiguous. Germline V CDR1 and CDR2: DFQATT, SNEGSKA (reference sequence). The ends were cut back, 6 bases at V and 6 bases at J, with 9 bases in the middle. CDR3 length: 11 amino acids. DNA for the CDR3: TGCAGTGCCCCCCTAGGCAATGAGCAGTTCTTC. This encodes CSAPLGNEQFF.

V and J are TRBV7-9 and TRBJ2-3, with D tentatively TRBD1 or TRBD2 (5 bases each). The germline V and J ends were trimmed by 10 bases and 3 bases, with 14 bases remaining between them. The CDR3 has 13 residues. Per germline, CDR1 SEHNR and CDR2 FQNEAQ (reference sequence). In nucleotides, the CDR3 is TGTGCCACCCCGGGACCGCTTACAGATACGCAGTATTTT. It encodes CATPGPLTDTQYF.

The chain carries TRBV5-1 and TRBJ1-4, with a tentative D call TRBD1 (6 bases). Germline CDR1 reads SGHRS; CDR2 reads YFSETQ. The CDR3 has 15 residues. Trimming shortened V by 2 bases and J by 4 bases, and 12 bases separated the two germline ends. In nucleotides, the CDR3 is TGCGCCAGCAGCTTAGGGACACTCCGTAATGAAAAACTGTTTTTT. This translates into CASSLGTLRNEKLFF. Filled out from reference TRBV5-1 and TRBJ1-4, the complete variable domain reads KAGVTQTPRYLIKTRGQQVTLSCSPISGHRSVSWYQQTPGQGLQFLFEYFSETQRNKGNFPGRFSGRQFSNSRSEMNVSTLELGDSALYLCASSLGTLRNEKLFFGSGTQLSVL.

This chain connects TRBV25-1 to TRBJ2-5, with D unclear. The DNA end is a closer match to TRBJ2-7, so the J assignment may be wrong. Germline loops: CDR1 MGHDK, CDR2 SYGVNS. The CDR3 is 11 amino acids. Written as DNA, the CDR3 is TGTGCCAGCGGCCTAACCTACGAGCAGTACTTC. It codes for CASGLTYEQYF.

The chain has TRBV18 and TRBJ1-2; TRBD1 agrees at 8 bases. CDR3 length: 17 amino acids. The V and J ends lost 0 bases and 4 bases, in that order; junction bases with no gene match: 10. From germline, CDR1 is KGHSH and CDR2 LQKENI. CDR3 in amino acids: CASSPPAGGQGSYGYTF. In DNA, the CDR3 is TGTGCCAGCTCACCACCCGCAGGCGGACAGGGCAGCTATGGCTACACCTTC.

The V call is TRBV19, the J call TRBJ1-5; D might be TRBD1 (5 bases). This CDR3 contains 17 residues. V lost 9 bases and J lost 4, with 25 bases in between. Germline V gene data show CDR1 as LNHDA and CDR2 as SQIVND (reference sequence). The CDR3 is CASKPGGAARMNQPQHF. The CDR3 nucleotides are TGTGCCAGCAAACCCGGCGGGGCGGCCCGTATGAATCAGCCCCAGCATTTT.

The chain combines TRBV5-4 with TRBJ2-1; D gene unclear. CDR3 length: 16 amino acids. V was cut by 0 bases and J by 1 base, with 11 bases left in between. CDR1 SGHNT and CDR2 YYREEE come from the germline V gene (reference sequence). CDR3 sequence: CASSLEGIRSYNEQFF. CDR3 nucleotide sequence: TGTGCCAGCAGCTTGGAAGGGATTCGGTCCTACAATGAGCAGTTCTTC.

This clone was recorded once. The chain carries TRBV6-6 and TRBJ2-5; D perhaps matches TRBD1 (6 bases). This CDR3 is built from 15 residues. Per the germline V gene, CDR1 is MNHNY and CDR2 is SVGAGI (reference sequence). The germline V and J ends were trimmed by 5 bases and 4 bases, with 17 bases remaining between them. DNA of the CDR3: TGTGCCAGCAGTCTACAGGGATTGGGTTTAGAGACCCAGTACTTC. Protein: CASSLQGLGLETQYF.